This entry concerns a single TCR beta chain. Trimming at V came to 5 bases and at J to 7 bases, leaving 8 bases not matched to a gene. This CDR3 region has 14 residues. Germline V gives CDR1 MNHNS, CDR2 SASEGT. Clones were read by immunoSEQ multiplex PCR, and TCRdb kept only the in-frame ones, dropping some. The repertoire includes under 400,000 clones, 90% of them detected once, and less than 3.5% sits in the top ten. The data were obtained in a study of blood T cell repertoires in COVID-19. The source of this sequence is a woman aged 25 to 39 with COVID-19, enrolled during active disease. Material: peripheral blood. The rearrangement links TRBV6-1 to TRBJ1-5, with 7 bases aligning to TRBD1. The CDR3 region has the DNA TGTGCCAGCAGTTATAGACAGGGATGGCAGCCCCAGCATTTT. This codes for CASSYRQGWQPQHF.